These 9 T cell receptor beta chains originate from one sample sequenced in a study of response to subunit inactivated influenza vaccine. In TCRdb, the RT-PCR reads were re-called with MiXCR into one record per CDR3 protein. The data hold hundreds of thousands of distinct CDR3 sequences, with 12% to 15% observed a single time. Specimen: PBMCs from blood, collected less than 15 days before vaccination. These receptor sequences come from a man in his forties or fifties who received an inactivated influenza vaccine.

CDR3 residues: CASSLPGQTQETQYF. The CDR3 DNA sequence: TGTGCCAGCAGTTTACCGGGACAGACCCAAGAGACCCAGTACTTC. The chain recombines TRBV28 with TRBJ2-5; 7 nucleotides match TRBD1. CDR1 is MDHEN, CDR2 SYDVKM, per germline. Unmatched junction bases numbered 4, after V lost 2 bases and J lost 1 base. The CDR3 runs to 15 residues.

The chain combines TRBV20-1 with TRBJ2-4; D is possibly TRBD1 (6 bases). CDR3 length: 16 residues. Germline loops: CDR1 DFQATT, CDR2 SNEGSKA (reference sequence). V was cut by 3 bases and J by 0 bases, with 15 bases left in between. CDR3: CSASRRTVLAKNIQYF. In nucleotides, the CDR3 is TGCAGTGCTAGCCGCCGGACAGTTTTAGCCAAAAACATTCAGTACTTC.

In its sample, this clonotype was seen many times. This rearrangement joins TRBV12-3 or TRBV12-4 to TRBJ2-3; 10 bases match TRBD2. The CDR3 sequence is 16 residues long. V shed 1 base and J 6 bases; nucleotides not matched to a gene: 7. The CDR3 loop reads CASSLGLAGVSDTQYF. The CDR3 region has the DNA TGTGCCAGCAGTTTAGGGCTAGCGGGAGTCTCGGATACGCAGTATTTT.

This clonotype was counted many times. The chain carries TRBV29-1 and TRBJ1-5; D not certain. The CDR3 sequence is 13 residues long. Germline CDR1 is SQVTM and CDR2 is ANQGSEA. The V end lost 5 bases, the J end lost 3 bases, and 11 bases lay between the germline ends. The CDR3 region is CSVSQETNQPQHF. For the CDR3, the DNA is TGCAGCGTTAGCCAGGAAACCAATCAGCCCCAGCATTTT.

This clonotype was picked up many times. The J gene is TRBJ2-3, the V gene TRBV20-1; perhaps D is TRBD1 or TRBD2 (5 bases each). This CDR3 spans 13 amino acids. Germline V gene data show CDR1 as DFQATT and CDR2 as SNEGSKA (reference sequence). CDR3 in DNA: TGCAGGGGGCTCGGGGAAAGCACAGATACGCAGTATTTT. As protein: CRGLGESTDTQYF.

This chain uses TRBV29-1 with TRBJ1-4; no definite D call. The CDR3 spans 12 residues. V dropped 7 bases and J dropped 4 bases, with 10 bases sitting between them. The germline CDR1 and CDR2 sequences are SQVTM and ANQGSEA. The CDR3 region has the DNA TGCAGCGGTGGACTGTTTAATGAAAAACTGTTTTTT. This gives the protein CSGGLFNEKLFF.

The genes are TRBV4-2 and TRBJ2-7; 10 nucleotides match TRBD1. This CDR3 comprises 17 residues. J gave up 2 bases and V 1 base, and 8 bases lay outside the gene matches. Germline V CDR1 and CDR2: LGHNA, YNFKEQ. CDR3 protein: CASSQAGQGRRAYEQYF. CDR3 in DNA: TGTGCCAGCAGCCAAGCGGGACAGGGGAGGAGGGCCTACGAGCAGTACTTC.

The V gene is TRBV25-1, the J gene TRBJ2-5, with TRBD2 matching 8 bases. This CDR3 spans 17 amino acids. CDR1 and CDR2 (germline): MGHDK, SYGVNS. V shed 8 bases and J 2 bases; nucleotides not matched to a gene: 16. This CDR3 reads CASAIGWRGAGQETQYF. CDR3 nucleotide sequence: TGTGCCAGCGCAATCGGATGGCGGGGGGCCGGTCAAGAGACCCAGTACTTC.

This clonotype was recorded a few times. This sequence joins TRBV6-1 and TRBJ1-2; 7 bases fit TRBD1. The V segment lost 2 bases and the J segment 6 bases; nucleotides outside the gene matches: 12. CDR3 length: 16 amino acids. Germline assignment: CDR1 MNHNS and CDR2 SASEGT. CDR3 loop: CASSEPGTDIRNGYTF. The DNA for the CDR3 is TGTGCCAGCAGTGAACCCGGGACAGATATTCGTAATGGCTACACCTTC.